These 16 T cell receptor beta chains were all obtained from the same sample, sequenced in a study of technical replicates of blood from a handful of donors. TCRdb's copy holds only in-frame clones and misses some; the assay was immunoSEQ multiplex PCR. This sample has over 70,000 clones, with 94% found just once. Source material: T cells isolated from PBMCs. The receptors derive from a human donor in good health.

The DNA of the CDR3 is TGTGCCAGCAGCTTAAGGAGGGTAGGGGTCAACTATGGCTACACCTTC. The encoded protein is CASSLRRVGVNYGYTF. J is TRBJ1-2 and V is TRBV7-2; TRBD1 is a possible D gene (5 bases). V was clipped by 2 bases and J by 2 bases, with 15 bases between them. The CDR3 loop spans 16 amino acids. CDR1 SGHTA and CDR2 FQGNSA come from the germline V gene.

This clone was seen only once. V usage is TRBV27 and J usage is TRBJ2-7; 8 bases are a match to TRBD1. CDR1 is MNHEY and CDR2 is SMNVEV in the germline V gene (reference sequence). V lost 4 bases, J lost 3 bases, and 5 bases stayed unmatched. The length of the CDR3 is 14 residues. Written as DNA, the CDR3 is TGTGCCAGCAGTTCGACAGGGGACGTCTACGAGCAGTACTTC. Its protein is CASSSTGDVYEQYF.

The chain has TRBV27 and TRBJ2-7; weak D call: TRBD2 (6 bases). The CDR3 spans 16 residues. The germline V and J ends were trimmed by 6 bases and 5 bases, with 23 bases remaining between them. In germline, CDR1 is MNHEY, CDR2 SMNVEV (reference sequence). The CDR3 sequence is CASSSSNTRGLNEQYF. CDR3 nucleotide sequence: TGTGCCAGCAGCAGTTCAAATACCCGGGGGTTGAACGAGCAGTACTTC.

The chain joins TRBV5-6 to TRBJ2-1; no definite D call. Trimming cost V 4 bases and J 6 bases, with 8 bases left between them. There are 12 residues in the CDR3. Germline loops: CDR1 SGHDT, CDR2 YYEEEE. CDR3: CASSLHSNEQFF. The CDR3 DNA follows: TGTGCCAGCAGCCTGCATAGCAATGAGCAGTTCTTC.

The chain is built from TRBV10-3 and TRBJ1-1; tentative D call: TRBD1 (6 bases). This CDR3 has 15 amino acids. Trimming took off 9 bases at V and 4 bases at J, with 21 bases between the two ends. Germline V gene sequence: CDR1 ENHRY, CDR2 SYGVKD. CDR3: CAIKERQALSTEAFF. The CDR3 nucleotides are TGTGCCATTAAAGAACGACAGGCCCTATCCACTGAAGCTTTCTTT.

The chain links TRBV25-1 to TRBJ2-3, with 8 bases lining up with TRBD2. Germline lookup yields CDR1 MGHDK and CDR2 SYGVNS. There are 15 residues in the CDR3. The trim removed 4 bases at V and 4 bases at J, leaving 7 bases unmatched. The CDR3 bases are TGTGCCAGCAGTGGCTCAACGGGAGGGCCAGATACGCAGTATTTT. The encoded protein is CASSGSTGGPDTQYF.

This chain links TRBV28 with TRBJ1-5, with 10 bases matching TRBD1. The CDR3 spans 16 residues. V lost 2 bases to trimming and J lost 3 bases; unmatched junction nucleotides: 4. CDR1 is MDHEN and CDR2 is SYDVKM in the germline V gene. The CDR3 nucleotides read TGTGCCAGCAGTTTAGACAGGGGGCTTCCCAATCAGCCCCAGCATTTT. Translated, it gives CASSLDRGLPNQPQHF.

This rearrangement joins TRBV6-5 to TRBJ2-7; 11 positions agree with TRBD1. The V gene's germline CDR1 is MNHEY and CDR2 SVGAGI. CDR3 length equals 14 residues. The V and J ends lost 6 bases and 4 bases, in that order; junction bases with no gene match: 5. The CDR3 coding sequence is TGTGCCAGCAGCCCGGGACAGGGGGTATACGAGCAGTACTTC. It yields the protein CASSPGQGVYEQYF.

The chain carries TRBV5-1 and TRBJ2-5; D gene uncertain. Per the germline V gene, CDR1 is SGHRS and CDR2 is YFSETQ. The V end was cut by 0 bases, the J end by 5 bases, with 8 bases between. There are 13 residues in the CDR3. DNA of the CDR3: TGCGCCAGCAGCTTGGACAGTTGGGAGACCCAGTACTTC. It is translated as CASSLDSWETQYF.

The chain uses TRBV10-3 and TRBJ1-5, with D possibly being TRBD1 (5 bases). CDR3 length equals 13 residues. Germline CDR1 and CDR2: ENHRY and SYGVKD. Trimming cost V 10 bases and J 0 bases, with 10 bases left between them. CDR3 sequence (DNA): TGTGCCAGTGGGACTCATAGCAATCAGCCCCAGCATTTT. Translation gives CASGTHSNQPQHF.

The CDR3 nucleotides are TGTGCCAGCATACAAGAGACCCAGTACTTC. The encoded protein is CASIQETQYF. V is TRBV7-8 and J is TRBJ2-5; D not certain. Germline V gene data show CDR1 as SGHVS and CDR2 as FQNEAQ. The CDR3 is made up of 10 amino acids. Trimming left V 7 bases short and J 2 bases short, with 2 bases between.

This chain uses TRBV27 with TRBJ1-4; tentatively, D is TRBD1 (6 bases). Germline V gives CDR1 MNHEY, CDR2 SMNVEV (reference sequence). The CDR3 contains 15 residues. The germline V and J ends were trimmed by 5 bases and 8 bases, with 18 bases remaining between them. The CDR3 DNA sequence: TGTGCCAGCAGTCCTATCCGGGACATAGGGGAAAAACTGTTTTTT. Encoded protein: CASSPIRDIGEKLFF.

The CDR3 DNA follows: TGTGCCAGCAGTTACTCACAACAGAGACTGAACACTGAAGCTTTCTTT. It yields the protein CASSYSQQRLNTEAFF. The chain carries TRBV6-5 and TRBJ1-1; D not certain. V gave up 0 bases and J gave up 0 bases, with 11 bases separating them. The CDR3 covers 16 residues. CDR1 and CDR2 (germline): MNHEY, SVGAGI.

The genes are TRBV4-2 and TRBJ1-5; D is uncertain. CDR1 is LGHNA, CDR2 YNFKEQ, per germline. The V gene lost 3 bases and the J gene lost 3 bases, with 15 bases spanning the gap. The CDR3 length is 16 residues. CDR3 coding DNA: TGTGCCAGCAGCCAGGATTACGGGGTAATCAATCAGCCCCAGCATTTT. This translates into CASSQDYGVINQPQHF.

On this clone itself: The same CDR3 can be traced to other DNA sequences in this sample. V usage is TRBV28 and J usage is TRBJ2-7; no firm D call. Per germline, CDR1 MDHEN and CDR2 SYDVKM. V lost 5 bases and J 1 base, leaving 6 bases between the germline ends. The length of the CDR3 is 12 residues. CDR3 sequence reads: CASSPPSYEQYF. CDR3 bases: TGTGCCAGCAGTCCCCCGTCCTACGAGCAGTACTTC.

The chain is built from TRBV27 and TRBJ2-7, with 7 bases lining up with TRBD1. This CDR3 region has 13 residues. Germline CDR1 MNHEY, CDR2 SMNVEV (reference sequence). Germline trimming cut 6 bases from V and 2 bases from J; bases unmatched to any gene: 4. CDR3 sequence: CASSPGQPYEQYF. CDR3 DNA: TGTGCCAGCAGCCCGGGACAGCCCTACGAGCAGTACTTC.